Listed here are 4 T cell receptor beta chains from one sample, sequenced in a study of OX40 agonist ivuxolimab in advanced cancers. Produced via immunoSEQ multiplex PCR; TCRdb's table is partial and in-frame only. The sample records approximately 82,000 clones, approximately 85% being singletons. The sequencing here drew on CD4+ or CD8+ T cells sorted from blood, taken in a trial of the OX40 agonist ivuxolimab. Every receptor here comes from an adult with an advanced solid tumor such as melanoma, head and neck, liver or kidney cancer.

The CDR3 DNA reads as TGTGCCACCCGAGCGGGGGGGTACCAAGAGACCCAGTACTTC. Translating it yields CATRAGGYQETQYF. The rearrangement uses TRBV27 and TRBJ2-5, with TRBD2 identical over 10 bases. Germline-derived CDR1 and CDR2 are MNHEY and SMNVEV (reference sequence). After removal of 10 bases from V and 0 bases from J, the junction contained 5 bases not matched to a gene. The length of the CDR3 is 14 residues.

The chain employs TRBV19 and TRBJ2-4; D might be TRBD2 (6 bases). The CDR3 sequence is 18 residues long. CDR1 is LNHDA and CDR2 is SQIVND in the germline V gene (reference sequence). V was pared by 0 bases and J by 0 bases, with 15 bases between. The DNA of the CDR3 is TGTGCCAGTAGTATAGATCACGGGGGAAGCCTAGCCAAAAACATTCAGTACTTC. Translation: CASSIDHGGSLAKNIQYF.

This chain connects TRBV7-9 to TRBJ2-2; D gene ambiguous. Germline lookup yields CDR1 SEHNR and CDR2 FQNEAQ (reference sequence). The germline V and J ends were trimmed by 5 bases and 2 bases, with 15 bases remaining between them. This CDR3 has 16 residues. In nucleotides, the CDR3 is TGTGCCAGCAGCCCAGGAATCTGGGGTAACACCGGGGAGCTGTTTTTT. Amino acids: CASSPGIWGNTGELFF.

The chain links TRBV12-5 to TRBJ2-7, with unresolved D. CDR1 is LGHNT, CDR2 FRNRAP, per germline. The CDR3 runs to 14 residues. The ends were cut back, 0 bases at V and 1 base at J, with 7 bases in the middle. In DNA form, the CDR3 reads TGTGCTAGTGGTTTGGTACCCCCATCCTACGAGCAGTACTTC. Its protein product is CASGLVPPSYEQYF.